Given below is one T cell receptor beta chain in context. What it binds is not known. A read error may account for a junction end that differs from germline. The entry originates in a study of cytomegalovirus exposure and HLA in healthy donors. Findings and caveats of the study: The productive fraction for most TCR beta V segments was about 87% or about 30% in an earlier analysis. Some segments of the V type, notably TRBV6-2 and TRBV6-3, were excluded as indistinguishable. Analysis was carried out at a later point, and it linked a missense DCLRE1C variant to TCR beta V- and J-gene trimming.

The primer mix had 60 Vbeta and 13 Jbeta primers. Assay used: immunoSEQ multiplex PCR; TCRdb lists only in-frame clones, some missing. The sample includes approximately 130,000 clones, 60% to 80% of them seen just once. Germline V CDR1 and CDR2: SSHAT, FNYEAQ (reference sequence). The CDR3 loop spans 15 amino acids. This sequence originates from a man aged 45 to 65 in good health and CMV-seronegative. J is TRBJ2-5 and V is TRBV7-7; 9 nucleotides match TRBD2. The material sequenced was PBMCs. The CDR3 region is CASSPSGEASVTQYF. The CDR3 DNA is TGTGCTAGCAGCCCTAGCGGGGAGGCCTCCGTGACCCAGTACTTC.